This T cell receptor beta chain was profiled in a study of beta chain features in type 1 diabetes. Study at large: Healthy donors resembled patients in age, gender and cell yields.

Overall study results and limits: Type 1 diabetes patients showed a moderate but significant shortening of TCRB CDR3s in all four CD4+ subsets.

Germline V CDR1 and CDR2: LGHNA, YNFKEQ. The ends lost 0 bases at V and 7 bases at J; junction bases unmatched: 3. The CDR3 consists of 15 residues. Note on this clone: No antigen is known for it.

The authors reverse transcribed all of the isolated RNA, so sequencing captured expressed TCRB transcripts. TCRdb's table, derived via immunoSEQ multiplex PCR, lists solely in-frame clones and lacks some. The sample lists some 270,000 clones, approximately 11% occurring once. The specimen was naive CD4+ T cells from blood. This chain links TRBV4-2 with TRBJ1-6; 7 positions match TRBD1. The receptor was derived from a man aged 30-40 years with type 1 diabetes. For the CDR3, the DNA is TGTGCCAGCAGCCAAGAGCAGGGGGGCAATTCACCCCTCCACTTT. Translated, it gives CASSQEQGGNSPLHF.